The 4 T cell receptor beta chains below were found in one sample sequenced in a study of shared clonotypes between healthy human individuals. The method was immunoSEQ multiplex PCR; TCRdb's version includes in-frame clones alone and lacks a portion of them. The repertoire holds 1.6 million or so clones, with approximately 98.5% as singletons. Sequencing input: naive CD4+ T cells sorted from blood. Documented subset: CD45RA+ positively selected. The source of these receptors is a young man in good health.

The V gene is TRBV6-5, the J gene TRBJ2-7; tentative D call: TRBD1 (6 bases). CDR3 size: 11 residues. Between the trimmed V and J ends, which lost 8 bases and 6 bases, there was a span of 11 bases. Looked up from germline, CDR1 is MNHEY and CDR2 is SVGAGI. The CDR3 sequence: CASVVGGEQYF. The CDR3 DNA sequence: TGTGCCAGCGTCGTAGGGGGCGAGCAGTACTTC.

The J gene is TRBJ2-5, the V gene TRBV2; 7 bases match TRBD1. V trimming: 6 bases; J trimming: 4 bases; junction bases outside the gene matches: 14. Germline-derived CDR1 and CDR2 are SNHLY and FYNNEI. CDR3 length: 16 amino acids. The CDR3 loop is CASSYGQGVLLETQYF. Written as DNA, the CDR3 is TGTGCCAGCAGCTACGGGCAGGGGGTCTTACTAGAGACCCAGTACTTC.

The chain joins TRBV5-1 to TRBJ2-3; TRBD1 matches 7 bases. With 2 bases clipped from V and 3 bases from J, the junction kept 6 bases outside the gene matches. Germline CDR1 SGHRS, CDR2 YFSETQ. The CDR3 spans 15 residues. Written as DNA, the CDR3 is TGCGCCAGCAGCTTCACAGGGGATTGGACAGATACGCAGTATTTT. This translates into CASSFTGDWTDTQYF.

The rearrangement joins TRBV29-1 to TRBJ2-1, with 8 bases lining up with TRBD2. J lost 0 bases, V lost 6 bases, and 1 base had no gene match. This CDR3 has 13 residues. Germline V CDR1 and CDR2: SQVTM, ANQGSEA. The CDR3 DNA reads TGCAGCGTACTAGCGGCCTCCTACAATGAGCAGTTCTTC. It specifies CSVLAASYNEQFF.